This entry is about one T cell receptor beta chain. In the original workflow: Amplifying reference gene primers gave estimates of nucleated cell counts. Sequencing used immunoSEQ multiplex PCR; TCRdb keeps in-frame clones, though not all of them. V and J calls and clone size come straight from that table; D and trimming were deduced from the DNA. Of around 81,000 clones in the sample, around 80% were seen once. This sample was taken from a study of blood T cell repertoires in COVID-19. Study in general: Sites in the United States, Italy and Spain provided acute and convalescent COVID-19 samples. Sources were T cells, B-cell-depleted T cells, or PBMCs; the material itself was cDNA or gDNA.

The CDR3 contains 18 residues. The trim removed 2 bases at V and 7 bases at J, leaving 14 bases unmatched. Germline assignment: CDR1 MNHNS and CDR2 SASEGT. This TCR derives from a human donor in a cohort sampled during active COVID-19. V usage is TRBV6-1 and J usage is TRBJ2-5; TRBD2 matches at 12 bases. Sequenced input: peripheral blood. The CDR3 loop is CASSEIAGTSGPYRTQYF. In DNA form, the CDR3 reads TGTGCCAGCAGTGAAATAGCCGGGACTAGCGGGCCCTACAGGACCCAGTACTTC.